This T cell receptor beta chain was recorded in a study of T-cell reconstitution after alpha-beta-depleted transplantation in children (dated by TCRdb to the mid-2010s). As for the study more broadly: Using TCR repertoire profiling, the study quantitatively followed how T-cell immune reconstitution unfolded in children after TCRalphabeta/CD19-depleted allogeneic hematopoietic cell transplantation.

Study-wide conclusions, independent of this receptor: The apparently early recovery of alphabetaT-cell counts about two months after transplant reportedly depended on only several hundred rapidly expanded clones that came from non-depleted graft cells. Over subsequent months, a decline in hyperexpanded clone frequencies was noted, and after one year, T-cell counts and TCRbeta diversity were mostly ascribed to newly produced T cells. In some patients, high TCRbeta diversity at day 60 was attributed to recipient T cells and intrathymic progenitors that had survived conditioning.

This clonotype has at least ten counts. There is no known antigen for this receptor. No much larger clone is present one base from it, and per-base qualities are unavailable. Reading the label with the study, this specimen's treatment or condition is: allogeneic hematopoietic cell transplantation with graft depleted of TCRalphabeta T cells and CD19 B cells. TCRalphabeta/CD19-depleted allogeneic hematopoietic cell grafts were given to the transplant recipients, all of whom were children. Including the terminal cysteine and phenylalanine, the CDR3 comprises 13 residues. Left in the record is the CDR3 DNA by itself, 39 bases read in frame from the first base. Relative to germline, V is 6 bases shorter and J is 6 bases shorter, with 15 bases between their ends. As encoded in the germline V gene (reference sequence), CDR1 is DFQATT while CDR2 is SNEGSKA. Library preparation employed PCR. TCRdb shows the sequencer as Illumina HiSeq 2500. TCR library preparation used molecular barcoding, with unique molecular identifiers applied to normalize quantification of the TCRbeta repertoire. TCRdb reanalyzed the raw reads on its own, using fastp at Q25 for trimming and MiXCR for clone calling, and kept in-frame beta chains. Every entry covers one CDR3 protein and lists the most common genes and DNA from its rows. The sample table shows 700,000 or so distinct CDR3 sequences, and around 13% are seen once. Of the sample, roughly 0.84% is held by the ten largest clones.

The chain links TRBV20-1 with TRBJ2-1; a weak D assignment points to TRBD2 (5 bases agree). This clonotype was obtained from a girl aged 2-10 years with congenital amegakaryocytic thrombocytopenia, due to receive a stem cell transplant. The source material was PBMCs, sampled before TCRalphabeta/CD19-depleted stem cell transplant. Here is the DNA: TGCAGTGCCAGGACTCAGTCCCCCAATGAGCAGTTCTTC. Translated, this is CSARTQSPNEQFF.